The 28 T cell receptor beta chains below come from one sample, sequenced in a study of beta chain features in type 1 diabetes. These receptors' targets are unknown. Overall study findings and caveats: Type 1 diabetes patients had TCRB CDR3s that were shorter (moderately but significantly so) in all four CD4+ subsets.

Of the isolated RNA, all was reverse transcribed, and so the sequenced material was expressed TCRB transcripts. The method was immunoSEQ multiplex PCR; TCRdb's version includes in-frame clones alone and lacks a portion of them. The table records hundreds of thousands of clones, about an eighth of them present only once. What was sequenced was naive CD4+ T cells from blood. These receptors came from a man aged 18 to 30 with type 1 diabetes.

This clone was picked up a small number of times. This chain links TRBV30 with TRBJ2-1, with D tentatively TRBD2 (6 bases). V lost 5 bases, J lost 2 bases, and 13 bases lay in between. The CDR3 length is 14 residues. Per the germline V gene, CDR1 is GTSNPN and CDR2 is SVGIG (reference sequence). The CDR3 protein is CAWGGGYPYNEQFF. The CDR3, as DNA: TGTGCCTGGGGTGGGGGGTACCCCTACAATGAGCAGTTCTTC.

This clone has a handful of counts. The chain joins TRBV19 to TRBJ1-5; no clear D gene. The length of the CDR3 is 14 residues. Germline CDR1 and CDR2: LNHDA and SQIVND (reference sequence). With 8 bases removed from V and 2 bases from J, the gap between germline ends came to 13 bases. The CDR3 DNA is TGTGCCAGTCAGATCCATGGGGGCAATCAGCCCCAGCATTTT. Protein product: CASQIHGGNQPQHF.

This clone appeared a few times. The rearrangement links TRBV28 to TRBJ1-5; D not resolved. CDR1 is MDHEN, CDR2 SYDVKM, per germline. There are 13 residues in the CDR3. V was clipped by 6 bases and J by 4 bases, with 10 bases between them. Here the CDR3 DNA reads TGTGCCAGCAGAATACGCGGGAATCAGCCCCAGCATTTT. This sequence encodes CASRIRGNQPQHF.

There are a few counts of this clone. This chain joins TRBV5-1 and TRBJ2-1, with unresolved D. The V gene's germline CDR1 is SGHRS and CDR2 YFSETQ. The germline V and J ends were trimmed by 0 bases and 7 bases, with 8 bases remaining between them. The CDR3 is 13 amino acids. DNA of the CDR3: TGCGCCAGCAGCTTGGGTTCTCGAAATGAGCAGTTCTTC. Protein: CASSLGSRNEQFF.

This clone was observed a few times. V and J are TRBV30 and TRBJ1-2; tentatively, D is TRBD1 (6 bases). V was pared by 1 base and J by 9 bases, with 12 bases between. The length of the CDR3 is 12 residues. Germline V gene data show CDR1 as GTSNPN and CDR2 as SVGIG (reference sequence). CDR3 in amino acids: CAWSASQGRYTF. CDR3 bases: TGTGCCTGGAGTGCATCACAGGGCCGCTACACCTTC.

The genes are TRBV6-5 and TRBJ1-1; TRBD1 matches at 7 bases. Germline V gene sequence: CDR1 MNHEY, CDR2 SVGAGI. The CDR3 contains 15 residues. The V gene end was trimmed by 5 bases and the J gene end by 4 bases; junction bases not matched to a gene: 10. In DNA form, the CDR3 reads TGTGCCAGCAGTCGGCGGACAGGATGGACCACTGAAGCTTTCTTT. As protein: CASSRRTGWTTEAFF.

This chain uses TRBV5-1 with TRBJ2-7, with D possibly being TRBD1 (6 bases). Per germline, CDR1 SGHRS and CDR2 YFSETQ. V was shortened by 5 bases and J by 2 bases, with 8 bases between the two germline ends. The CDR3 is 12 amino acids. As DNA, the CDR3 is TGCGCCAGCAGGACAGGCACCTACGAGCAGTACTTC. Its translation is CASRTGTYEQYF.

This clone turned up a few times. V usage is TRBV4-1 and J usage is TRBJ2-1, with a weak D call TRBD2 (7 bases). The CDR3 covers 15 residues. Germline lookup yields CDR1 MGHRA and CDR2 YSYEKL. The ends were cut back, 6 bases at V and 6 bases at J, with 18 bases in the middle. The DNA of the CDR3 is TGCGCCAGCAGAGGGGGGGGTAGGATAGGCAATGAGCAGTTCTTC. Translation: CASRGGGRIGNEQFF.

The rearrangement joins TRBV19 to TRBJ1-4; no clear D gene. V dropped 6 bases and J dropped 0 bases, with 8 bases sitting between them. Germline lookup yields CDR1 LNHDA and CDR2 SQIVND (reference sequence). The CDR3 sequence is 14 residues long. The CDR3 spells CASSIGSTNEKLFF. CDR3 coding DNA: TGTGCCAGTAGCATCGGGTCAACTAATGAAAAACTGTTTTTT.

A few counts support this clone. The V gene is TRBV5-1, the J gene TRBJ2-7; TRBD1 aligns across 7 bases. V lost 3 bases and J lost 4; bases outside the gene matches: 7. CDR3 length: 14 amino acids. Per the germline V gene, CDR1 is SGHRS and CDR2 is YFSETQ. CDR3 sequence: CASSSAGTEYEQYF. Written as DNA, the CDR3 is TGCGCCAGCAGCTCTGCCGGGACAGAGTACGAGCAGTACTTC.

This clone was observed a few times. V is TRBV18 and J is TRBJ2-5, with 9 positions matching TRBD1. Germline V gives CDR1 KGHSH, CDR2 LQKENI. This CDR3 is 15 amino acids long. V trimming: 1 base; J trimming: 5 bases; junction bases outside the gene matches: 5. CDR3 loop: CASSPQGQGAETQYF. The CDR3 DNA is TGTGCCAGCTCACCACAGGGACAGGGAGCGGAGACCCAGTACTTC.

The chain joins TRBV30 to TRBJ1-6; D may be TRBD1 (5 bases). The CDR3 is 17 residues long. CDR1 is GTSNPN, CDR2 SVGIG, per germline (reference sequence). V was cut by 0 bases and J by 0 bases, with 12 bases left in between. The CDR3 protein is CAWSVRGRSSYNSPLHF. As DNA, the CDR3 is TGTGCCTGGAGTGTACGGGGCCGGAGCTCCTATAATTCACCCCTCCACTTT.

V usage is TRBV6-6 and J usage is TRBJ2-3; 11 nucleotides line up with TRBD2. V trimming: 6 bases; J trimming: 0 bases; junction bases outside the gene matches: 5. Germline-derived CDR1 and CDR2 are MNHNY and SVGAGI (reference sequence). The CDR3 spans 16 residues. CDR3 sequence: CASSPTSGASTDTQYF. The CDR3 DNA reads as TGTGCCAGCAGCCCGACTAGCGGGGCTAGCACAGATACGCAGTATTTT.

The CDR3 nucleotides read TGTGCCAGCAGCTTAGAATCTGGGGTGGCTGAAGCTTTCTTT. Encoded protein: CASSLESGVAEAFF. The chain uses TRBV7-6 and TRBJ1-1; D unresolved. Germline assignment: CDR1 SGHVS and CDR2 FNYEAQ. The CDR3 has 14 amino acids. Trimming removed 1 base from V and 6 bases from J, with 12 bases in between.

CDR3 sequence reads: CSGRDLSYEQYF. The CDR3 DNA follows: TGCAGCGGCCGGGACCTCTCCTACGAGCAGTACTTC. V and J are TRBV29-1 and TRBJ2-5; D tentatively reads TRBD1 or TRBD2 (5 bases each). With the DNA end fitting TRBJ2-7 better, the J assignment may be wrong. CDR3 length equals 12 residues. In germline, CDR1 is SQVTM, CDR2 ANQGSEA.

The rearrangement joins TRBV6-5 to TRBJ2-7; TRBD1 is a possible D gene (5 bases). Looked up from germline, CDR1 is MNHEY and CDR2 is SVGAGI. The CDR3 runs to 16 residues. V shed 0 bases and J shed 4 bases, with 16 bases lying between them. This CDR3 reads CASSYSYLTESYEQYF. The CDR3 DNA reads as TGTGCCAGCAGTTACTCGTATTTGACAGAGAGTTACGAGCAGTACTTC.

The chain employs TRBV5-4 and TRBJ2-7, with D perhaps matching TRBD1 (6 bases). V was clipped by 0 bases and J by 6 bases, with 19 bases between them. The CDR3 is made up of 16 amino acids. Germline values: CDR1 SGHNT, CDR2 YYREEE (reference sequence). CDR3 DNA: TGTGCCAGCAGCTTGGCCAGCGGCAGGGGATGGGGCGAGCAGTACTTC. Its protein product is CASSLASGRGWGEQYF.

In nucleotides, the CDR3 is TGTGCCAGCAGTTTCAACTTCAATGAGCAGTTCTTC. This sequence encodes CASSFNFNEQFF. J is TRBJ2-1 and V is TRBV27; D uncertain. V was clipped by 3 bases and J by 6 bases, with 6 bases between them. Germline V gives CDR1 MNHEY, CDR2 SMNVEV (reference sequence). The CDR3 has 12 amino acids.

This chain links TRBV6-5 with TRBJ2-1; perhaps D is TRBD1 or TRBD2 (5 bases each). Germline values: CDR1 MNHEY, CDR2 SVGAGI. The CDR3 loop spans 14 amino acids. V lost 1 base and J 8 bases, leaving 12 bases between the germline ends. The CDR3 DNA sequence: TGTGCCAGCAGTTACTGGGGGACGGGCGATGAGCAGTTCTTC. Translated: CASSYWGTGDEQFF.

V is TRBV4-1 and J is TRBJ2-3, with 8 bases aligning to TRBD1. J gave up 4 bases and V 4 bases, and 10 bases lay outside the gene matches. The CDR3 has 16 residues. Germline V lookup: CDR1 MGHRA, CDR2 YSYEKL. The CDR3 sequence: CASSPRTGSKADTQYF. The CDR3 region has the DNA TGCGCCAGCAGCCCGCGGACAGGGAGTAAGGCAGATACGCAGTATTTT.

This clone was observed a handful of times. The chain combines TRBV4-1 with TRBJ2-3; 13 positions match TRBD2. V gave up 0 bases and J gave up 4 bases; unmatched junction bases: 7. The CDR3 extends over 18 amino acids. Per germline, CDR1 MGHRA and CDR2 YSYEKL. The CDR3 protein is CASSQDGGTSGEADTQYF. Here the CDR3 DNA reads TGCGCCAGCAGCCAAGATGGGGGGACTAGCGGGGAAGCAGATACGCAGTATTTT.

This clone showed up just a few times. The chain employs TRBV7-6 and TRBJ1-6; TRBD1 might be the D (6 bases). CDR3 length: 15 amino acids. From germline, CDR1 is SGHVS and CDR2 FNYEAQ. Trimming took 4 bases from V and 3 from J, leaving 10 bases between them. The DNA for the CDR3 is TGTGCCAGCAGCTCAGGACAGTTCTATAATTCACCCCTCCACTTT. It specifies CASSSGQFYNSPLHF.

The V call is TRBV28, the J call TRBJ1-2; D remains ambiguous. V was pared by 6 bases and J by 0 bases, with 11 bases between. Germline V gives CDR1 MDHEN, CDR2 SYDVKM. This CDR3 has 14 residues. CDR3 protein: CASRPSGSNYGYTF. DNA for the CDR3: TGTGCCAGCAGACCCTCGGGTTCTAACTATGGCTACACCTTC.

This clone was counted between two and nine times. This chain links TRBV20-1 with TRBJ1-5, with D perhaps TRBD1 (5 bases). CDR3 size: 11 residues. Trimming stripped 5 bases from V and 9 bases from J, with 11 bases between. CDR1 DFQATT and CDR2 SNEGSKA come from the germline V gene (reference sequence). The CDR3 nucleotides are TGCAGTGCTGGGGGTCAGGTGCCCCAGCATTTT. This translates into CSAGGQVPQHF.

The V and J genes are TRBV6-6 and TRBJ2-5; D ambiguous. The CDR3 is 13 residues long. V lost 5 bases to trimming and J lost 1 base, with 8 bases between them. CDR1 is MNHNY and CDR2 is SVGAGI in the germline V gene (reference sequence). The CDR3 protein is CASSQGSQETQYF. CDR3 DNA: TGTGCCAGCAGTCAAGGTAGCCAAGAGACCCAGTACTTC.

The V and J genes are TRBV5-1 and TRBJ2-7, with TRBD1 matching 11 bases. This CDR3 is 15 amino acids long. Germline CDR1 SGHRS, CDR2 YFSETQ. J was trimmed by 5 bases and V by 0 bases; bases with no gene match: 4. Here the CDR3 DNA reads TGCGCCAGCAGCTTGGACGGACAGGGGGCAAACGAGCAGTACTTC. Translation: CASSLDGQGANEQYF.

Note on this clone: Other DNA sequences in the same sample also yield this CDR3. This chain uses TRBV18 with TRBJ1-5; D is undetermined. CDR1 is KGHSH and CDR2 is LQKENI in the germline V gene. There are 14 residues in the CDR3. V gave up 3 bases and J gave up 2 bases, with 8 bases separating them. Here the CDR3 reads CASSPGGGNQPQHF. In DNA, the CDR3 is TGTGCCAGCTCACCGGGTGGTGGCAATCAGCCCCAGCATTTT.

The chain joins TRBV29-1 to TRBJ2-7; the D is unclear. The CDR3 contains 12 residues. Germline V gene lookup returns CDR1 SQVTM and CDR2 ANQGSEA. With 4 bases removed from V and 2 bases from J, the gap between germline ends came to 9 bases. DNA for the CDR3: TGCAGCGTTGTCGGGCAGACCTACGAGCAGTACTTC. It codes for CSVVGQTYEQYF.